This TCR beta chain was identified in a study of blood T cell repertoires in COVID-19. Overall study context: T cells, B-cell-depleted T cells, or PBMCs provided the cDNA or gDNA that served as material.

Seattle patients were enrolled while actively infected and followed longitudinally. Data came from immunoSEQ multiplex PCR; TCRdb stores just in-frame clones and leaves some out. The table records around 100,000 clones, 90% of them present only once. The germline V and J ends were trimmed by 2 bases and 6 bases, with 14 bases remaining between them. Germline CDR1 and CDR2: MNHEY and SMNVEV (reference sequence). The CDR3 has 14 amino acids. Sequencing was performed on peripheral blood. This clonotype was sampled from a man aged 18-30 years with COVID-19, enrolled during active disease. The genes are TRBV27 and TRBJ2-7; D is ambiguous. This chain's CDR3 is CASSLRLRSGEQYF. CDR3 nucleotide sequence: TGTGCCAGCAGTTTACGCCTAAGGTCGGGCGAGCAGTACTTC.